These 16 T cell receptor beta chains came from one sample sequenced in a study of quantifying T cell responses using KT2 cells. For the study at large: cDNA was made from DNase-treated RNA using alpha and beta constant primers.

Each cDNA got a UMI-containing oligo ligated at its 3' end. An equimolar mix of RC1.1 and RC1.2 primed the beta chain across TRBC1 and TRBC2. TCRdb processed the UMI-ligation and nested PCR reads anew with MiXCR; each CDR3 protein has one entry. The sample has tens of thousands of distinct CDR3 sequences, 12% seen once; the top ten hold about 9.4%. Sequencing was done on a sample of PBMCs spiked with cells of the T cell clone KT2. All receptors derive from a human donor.

The chain is built from TRBV29-1 and TRBJ2-5; 7 bases line up with TRBD1. Losses at the gene ends were 7 bases for V and 5 bases for J; bases not matched to a gene: 10. Germline-derived CDR1 and CDR2 are SQVTM and ANQGSEA. The length of the CDR3 is 13 residues. CDR3 sequence reads: CSGQDREFETQYF. The CDR3 nucleotides read TGCAGCGGCCAAGACAGGGAATTTGAGACCCAGTACTTC.

This clonotype was seen only a few times. CDR3 DNA sequence: TGCGCCAGCAGCCCTACCATAGCGGGGGGAGGGAGAAATGAGCAGTTCTTC. As protein: CASSPTIAGGGRNEQFF. The chain joins TRBV5-1 to TRBJ2-1, with 10 bases fitting TRBD2. From germline, CDR1 is SGHRS and CDR2 YFSETQ. V lost 4 bases and J lost 7; bases outside the gene matches: 14. The CDR3 spans 17 residues.

This clonotype was seen ten or more times. This chain uses TRBV4-1 with TRBJ1-1; D unclear. V dropped 2 bases and J dropped 0 bases, with 13 bases sitting between them. The CDR3 totals 16 residues. Germline values: CDR1 MGHRA, CDR2 YSYEKL. The CDR3 bases are TGCGCCAGCAGCCAAATCGACATGGGCTTGAACACTGAAGCTTTCTTT. It encodes CASSQIDMGLNTEAFF.

J is TRBJ1-1 and V is TRBV5-1; D remains unclear. V was shortened by 2 bases and J by 1 base, with 9 bases between the two germline ends. This CDR3 is 14 amino acids long. The germline CDR1 and CDR2 sequences are SGHRS and YFSETQ. The CDR3 sequence is CASSFWTANTEAFF. CDR3 bases: TGCGCCAGCAGCTTCTGGACGGCGAACACTGAAGCTTTCTTT.

This clonotype is a singleton in its sample. The genes are TRBV12-3 or TRBV12-4 and TRBJ2-1; D unclear. V was cut by 7 bases and J by 4 bases, with 14 bases left in between. The CDR3 is made up of 14 amino acids. The CDR3 DNA is TGTGCCAGCACCCCAGGTACTTATTACAATGAGCAGTTCTTC. It is translated as CASTPGTYYNEQFF.

This clonotype was counted between two and nine times. The chain employs TRBV4-1 and TRBJ2-7; D possibly corresponds to TRBD2 (6 bases). Germline assignment: CDR1 MGHRA and CDR2 YSYEKL. The V end was cut by 1 base, the J end by 4 bases, with 11 bases between. This CDR3 is built from 14 residues. CDR3 protein: CASSQGVEGYEQYF. DNA for the CDR3: TGCGCCAGCAGCCAAGGGGTGGAGGGGTACGAGCAGTACTTC.

J is TRBJ2-2 and V is TRBV5-1; D remains ambiguous. This CDR3 spans 17 amino acids. The V end was cut by 0 bases, the J end by 0 bases, with 12 bases between. Germline V gives CDR1 SGHRS, CDR2 YFSETQ. The CDR3 DNA reads TGCGCCAGCAGCTTGGCACAGCCAGGCGCGAACACCGGGGAGCTGTTTTTT. Protein sequence: CASSLAQPGANTGELFF.

This clonotype was counted only a few times. CDR3 coding DNA: TGTGCCACCATATTAGCGGGCCGGACCAATGAGCAGTTCTTC. It encodes CATILAGRTNEQFF. The J gene is TRBJ2-1, the V gene TRBV7-8; 7 bases fit TRBD2. Germline V gene sequence: CDR1 SGHVS, CDR2 FQNEAQ. The CDR3 runs 14 residues. Losses at the gene ends were 10 bases for V and 6 bases for J; bases not matched to a gene: 12.

This clonotype was detected many times. The chain uses TRBV29-1 and TRBJ2-5; 11 positions match TRBD2. CDR3 length: 13 residues. Per germline, CDR1 SQVTM and CDR2 ANQGSEA. The junction had 4 bases not matched to a gene; V was cut back by 6 bases and J by 4 bases. In DNA, the CDR3 is TGCAGCGTCCCTCTAGCGGGGGGAGAGACCCAGTACTTC. It yields the protein CSVPLAGGETQYF.

This clonotype was detected a few times. The genes are TRBV12-3 or TRBV12-4 and TRBJ2-1; 12 bases are shared with TRBD2. CDR3 length: 17 residues. The ends lost 4 bases at V and 9 bases at J; junction bases unmatched: 13. CDR3 in DNA: TGTGCCAGCAGTTCTCCGGGACTAGCGGGTAGCATGGGTGAGCAGTTCTTC. Its protein product is CASSSPGLAGSMGEQFF.

This clonotype was observed a handful of times. V usage is TRBV4-2 and J usage is TRBJ2-7, with 7 bases fitting TRBD1. From germline, CDR1 is LGHNA and CDR2 YNFKEQ. The CDR3 has 16 residues. The V segment lost 2 bases and the J segment 0 bases; nucleotides outside the gene matches: 7. DNA for the CDR3: TGTGCCAGCAGCCAACTTGGACAGGCTCCCTCCTACGAGCAGTACTTC. Protein product: CASSQLGQAPSYEQYF.

This clonotype was seen at least ten times. This chain uses TRBV3-1 with TRBJ1-6; D not certain. Trimming removed 1 base at V and 9 bases at J, with 13 bases between. This CDR3 contains 15 residues. Germline assignment: CDR1 LGHDT and CDR2 YNNKEL (reference sequence). This CDR3 is CASSQADSSFSPLHF. DNA of the CDR3: TGTGCCAGCAGCCAAGCAGACTCGTCGTTTTCACCCCTCCACTTT.

The chain employs TRBV20-1 and TRBJ2-7; 8 bases align to TRBD2. The CDR3 runs to 14 residues. Per the germline V gene, CDR1 is DFQATT and CDR2 is SNEGSKA (reference sequence). V dropped 8 bases and J dropped 7; count of bases not matched to a gene: 16. The CDR3 DNA follows: TGCAGTACGCCCCGGGGAACTAGCGGAGGGGAGCAGTACTTC. This sequence encodes CSTPRGTSGGEQYF.

The V gene is TRBV2, the J gene TRBJ2-1; either TRBD1 or TRBD2 may fit D (5 bases each). This CDR3 contains 14 residues. The germline V gene has CDR1 SNHLY and CDR2 FYNNEI. The V end was cut by 5 bases, the J end by 8 bases, with 16 bases between. CDR3 DNA sequence: TGTGCCAGCAGTTGGGGCGTCGGGGCTGATGAGCAGTTCTTC. It specifies CASSWGVGADEQFF.

In its sample, this clonotype was seen a few times. The chain links TRBV18 to TRBJ2-7; unclear D gene. Trimming took 3 bases from V and 2 from J, leaving 11 bases between them. The CDR3 sequence is 14 residues long. Germline CDR1 reads KGHSH; CDR2 reads LQKENI. CDR3 amino acids: CASSPTDGPYEQYF. As DNA, the CDR3 is TGTGCCAGCTCACCTACGGACGGTCCCTACGAGCAGTACTTC. Full variable domain (outside the CDR3, taken from reference TRBV18 and TRBJ2-7): NAGVMQNPRHLVRRRGQEARLRCSPMKGHSHVYWYRQLPEEGLKFMVYLQKENIIDESGMPKERFSAEFPKEGPSILRIQQVVRGDSAAYFCASSPTDGPYEQYFGPGTRLTVT.

This clonotype has only a few counts. This chain uses TRBV29-1 with TRBJ2-5, with 11 bases lining up with TRBD2. Germline values: CDR1 SQVTM, CDR2 ANQGSEA. This CDR3 region has 13 residues. The ends lost 3 bases at V and 4 bases at J; junction bases unmatched: 1. CDR3 sequence: CSVDGTSGETQYF. The DNA for the CDR3 is TGCAGCGTTGATGGGACTAGCGGAGAGACCCAGTACTTC.